The source of this T cell receptor beta chain is a study of early T cells in non-severe SARS-CoV-2 infection. The library protocol tagged individual cDNA molecules with unique molecular identifiers. A single record per CDR3 protein comes from TCRdb applying MiXCR to the 5' RACE reads. The data hold some 77,000 distinct CDR3 sequences, with approximately 15% observed a single time. The origin of this receptor is an adult who was a healthcare worker with PCR-confirmed SARS-CoV-2 infection or an uninfected control (not recorded which). Sequencing was done on a sample of whole blood.

DNA of the CDR3: TGCAGTGCTAGAGATAGGAGGCAGGGTGCAGATACGCAGTATTTT. It translates to CSARDRRQGADTQYF. J is TRBJ2-3 and V is TRBV20-1; the D gene could be TRBD1 or TRBD2 (5 bases each). The CDR3 totals 15 residues. V lost 0 bases, J lost 4 bases, and 14 bases lay in between. Germline V CDR1 and CDR2: DFQATT, SNEGSKA (reference sequence).